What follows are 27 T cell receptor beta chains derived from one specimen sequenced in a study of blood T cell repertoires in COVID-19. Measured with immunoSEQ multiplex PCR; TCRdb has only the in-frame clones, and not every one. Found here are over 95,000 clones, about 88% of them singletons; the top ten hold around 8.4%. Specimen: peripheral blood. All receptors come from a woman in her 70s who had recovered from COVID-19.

The CDR3 bases are TGTGCCACCAGTGACCGACGGGCTGGGGCCAACGTCCTGACTTTC. It translates to CATSDRRAGANVLTF. This sequence joins TRBV24-1 and TRBJ2-6; D unclear. Germline V CDR1 and CDR2: KGHDR, SFDVKD. The length of the CDR3 is 15 residues. With 4 bases removed from V and 2 bases from J, the gap between germline ends came to 8 bases.

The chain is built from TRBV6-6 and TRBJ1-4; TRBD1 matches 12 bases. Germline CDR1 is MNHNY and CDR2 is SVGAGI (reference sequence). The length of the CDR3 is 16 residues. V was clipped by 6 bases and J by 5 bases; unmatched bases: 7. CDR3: CASSPGQGALNEKLFF. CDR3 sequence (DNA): TGTGCCAGCAGCCCGGGACAGGGGGCCTTGAATGAAAAACTGTTTTTT.

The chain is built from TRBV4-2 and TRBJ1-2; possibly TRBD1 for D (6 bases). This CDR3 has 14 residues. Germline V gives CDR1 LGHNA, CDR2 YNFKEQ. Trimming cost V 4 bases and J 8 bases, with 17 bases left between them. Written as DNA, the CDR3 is TGTGCCAGCAGCCCGTATGTGGGGGCAGACGGCTACACCTTC. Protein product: CASSPYVGADGYTF.

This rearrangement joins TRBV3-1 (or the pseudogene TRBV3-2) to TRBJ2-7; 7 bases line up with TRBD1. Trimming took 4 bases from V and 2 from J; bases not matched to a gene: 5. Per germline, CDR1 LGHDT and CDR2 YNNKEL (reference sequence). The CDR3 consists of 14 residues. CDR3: CASSRDRETYEQYF. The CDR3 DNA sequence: TGTGCCAGCAGCCGCGACAGGGAGACCTACGAGCAGTACTTC.

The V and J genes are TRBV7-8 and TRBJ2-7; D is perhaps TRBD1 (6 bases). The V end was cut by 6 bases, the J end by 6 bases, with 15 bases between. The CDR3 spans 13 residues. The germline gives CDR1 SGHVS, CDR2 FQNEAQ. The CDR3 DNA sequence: TGTGCCAGCAGTCCGGGTCAAGGGGGCGAGCAGTACTTC. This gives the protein CASSPGQGGEQYF. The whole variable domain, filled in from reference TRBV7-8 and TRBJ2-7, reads GAGVSQSPRYKVAKRGQDVALRCDPISGHVSLFWYQQALGQGPEFLTYFQNEAQLDKSGLPSDRFFAERPEGSVSTLKIQRTQQEDSAVYLCASSPGQGGEQYFGPGTRLTVT.

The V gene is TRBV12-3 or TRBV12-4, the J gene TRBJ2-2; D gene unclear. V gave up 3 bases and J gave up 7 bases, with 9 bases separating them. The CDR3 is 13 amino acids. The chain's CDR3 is CASSFREHGELFF. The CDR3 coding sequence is TGTGCCAGCAGTTTTCGTGAGCACGGGGAGCTGTTTTTT.

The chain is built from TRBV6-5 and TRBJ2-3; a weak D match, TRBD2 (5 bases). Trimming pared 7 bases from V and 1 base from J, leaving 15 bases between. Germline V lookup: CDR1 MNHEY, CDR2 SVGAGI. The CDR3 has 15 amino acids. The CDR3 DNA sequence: TGTGCCAGCATCCCCGGGGTTGTGGGCACAGATACGCAGTATTTT. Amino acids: CASIPGVVGTDTQYF.

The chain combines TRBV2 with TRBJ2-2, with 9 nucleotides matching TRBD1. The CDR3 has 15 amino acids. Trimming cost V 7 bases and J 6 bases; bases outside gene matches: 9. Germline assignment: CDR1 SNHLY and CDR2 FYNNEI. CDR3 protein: CASNPSGQGSGELFF. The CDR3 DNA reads TGTGCCAGCAATCCCTCGGGACAGGGTTCCGGGGAGCTGTTTTTT.

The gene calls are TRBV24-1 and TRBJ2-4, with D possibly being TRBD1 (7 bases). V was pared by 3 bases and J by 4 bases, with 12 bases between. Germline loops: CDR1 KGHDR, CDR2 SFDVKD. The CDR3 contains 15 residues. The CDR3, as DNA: TGTGCCACCAGTGATACCAGGGGGGCGAAAAACATTCAGTACTTC. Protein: CATSDTRGAKNIQYF.

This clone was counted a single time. The CDR3 reads CAIRGEFGEKLFF. The CDR3 nucleotides are TGTGCCATCCGGGGGGAGTTCGGAGAAAAACTGTTTTTT. The chain has TRBV10-3 and TRBJ1-4, with D possibly matching TRBD1 (5 bases). Between the trimmed V and J ends, which lost 8 bases and 8 bases, there was a span of 15 bases. The CDR3 has 13 amino acids. Germline V gene sequence: CDR1 ENHRY, CDR2 SYGVKD.

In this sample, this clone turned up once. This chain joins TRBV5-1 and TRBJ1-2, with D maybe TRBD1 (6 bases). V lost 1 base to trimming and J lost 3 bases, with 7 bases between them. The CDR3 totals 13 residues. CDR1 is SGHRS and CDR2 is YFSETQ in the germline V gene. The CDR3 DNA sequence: TGCGCCAGCAGCTTGCCAGGGGACTATGGCTACACCTTC. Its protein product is CASSLPGDYGYTF. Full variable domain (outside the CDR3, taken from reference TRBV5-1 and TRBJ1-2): KAGVTQTPRYLIKTRGQQVTLSCSPISGHRSVSWYQQTPGQGLQFLFEYFSETQRNKGNFPGRFSGRQFSNSRSEMNVSTLELGDSALYLCASSLPGDYGYTFGSGTRLTVV.

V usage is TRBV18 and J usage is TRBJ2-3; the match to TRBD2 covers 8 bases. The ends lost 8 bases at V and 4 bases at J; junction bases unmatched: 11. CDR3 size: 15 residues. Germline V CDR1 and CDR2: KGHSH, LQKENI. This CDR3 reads CASPPMAGGSDTQYF. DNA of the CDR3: TGTGCCAGCCCTCCGATGGCGGGGGGATCAGATACGCAGTATTTT.

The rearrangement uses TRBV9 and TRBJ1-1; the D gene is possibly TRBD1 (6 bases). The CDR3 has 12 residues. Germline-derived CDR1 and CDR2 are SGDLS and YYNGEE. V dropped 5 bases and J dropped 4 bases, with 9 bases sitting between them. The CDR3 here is CASSGGSTEAFF. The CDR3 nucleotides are TGTGCCAGCAGTGGGGGCAGCACTGAAGCTTTCTTT.

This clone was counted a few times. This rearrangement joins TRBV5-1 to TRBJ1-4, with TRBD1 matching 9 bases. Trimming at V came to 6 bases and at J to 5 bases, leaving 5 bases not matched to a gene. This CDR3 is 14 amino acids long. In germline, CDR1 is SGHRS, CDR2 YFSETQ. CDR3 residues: CASTPGTGNEKLFF. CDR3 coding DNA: TGCGCCAGCACCCCCGGGACAGGGAATGAAAAACTGTTTTTT.

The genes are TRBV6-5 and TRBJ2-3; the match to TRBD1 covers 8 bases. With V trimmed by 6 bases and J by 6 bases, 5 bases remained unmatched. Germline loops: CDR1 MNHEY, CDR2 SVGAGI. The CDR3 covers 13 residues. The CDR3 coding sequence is TGTGCCAGCAGCCCCAGGGGGCTCGATACGCAGTATTTT. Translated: CASSPRGLDTQYF.

This chain's CDR3 is CASSLARFSGNTIYF. The CDR3 DNA reads as TGTGCCAGCAGCTTAGCTCGGTTCTCTGGAAACACCATATATTTT. The chain carries TRBV7-2 and TRBJ1-3; no clear D. CDR3 length equals 15 residues. V was pared by 0 bases and J by 0 bases, with 6 bases between. Germline V gene lookup returns CDR1 SGHTA and CDR2 FQGNSA.

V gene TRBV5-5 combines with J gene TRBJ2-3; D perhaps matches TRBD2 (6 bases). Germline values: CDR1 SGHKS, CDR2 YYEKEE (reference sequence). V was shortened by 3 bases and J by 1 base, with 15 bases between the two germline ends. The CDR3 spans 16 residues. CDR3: CASSWGPTGGTDTQYF. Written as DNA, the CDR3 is TGTGCCAGCAGCTGGGGCCCTACGGGGGGCACAGATACGCAGTATTTT.

The CDR3 here is CASSLVARGSYEQYF. The CDR3 DNA is TGTGCCAGCAGCTTGGTGGCGCGGGGTTCCTACGAGCAGTACTTC. The chain combines TRBV5-6 with TRBJ2-7; possibly TRBD2 for D (6 bases). The CDR3 contains 15 residues. The V end was cut by 0 bases, the J end by 1 base, with 11 bases between. CDR1 is SGHDT, CDR2 YYEEEE, per germline.

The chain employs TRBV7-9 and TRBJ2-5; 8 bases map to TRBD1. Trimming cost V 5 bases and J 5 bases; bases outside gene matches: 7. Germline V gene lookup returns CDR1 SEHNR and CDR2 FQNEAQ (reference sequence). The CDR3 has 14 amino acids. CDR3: CASSPQGAEETQYF. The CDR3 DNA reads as TGTGCCAGCAGCCCCCAGGGGGCGGAGGAGACCCAGTACTTC.

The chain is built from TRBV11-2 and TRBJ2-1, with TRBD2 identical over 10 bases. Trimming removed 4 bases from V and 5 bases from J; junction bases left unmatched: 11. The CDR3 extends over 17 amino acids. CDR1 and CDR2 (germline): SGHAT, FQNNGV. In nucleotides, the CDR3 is TGTGCCAGCAGCTCCGTCTCTAGCGGGAGTTTCAACAATGAGCAGTTCTTC. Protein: CASSSVSSGSFNNEQFF.

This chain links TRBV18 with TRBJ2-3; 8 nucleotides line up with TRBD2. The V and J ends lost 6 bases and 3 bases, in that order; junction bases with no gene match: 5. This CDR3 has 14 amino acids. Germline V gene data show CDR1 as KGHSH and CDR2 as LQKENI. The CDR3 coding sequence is TGTGCCAGCTCCCCAGGACTAGCAACAGATACGCAGTATTTT. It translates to CASSPGLATDTQYF.

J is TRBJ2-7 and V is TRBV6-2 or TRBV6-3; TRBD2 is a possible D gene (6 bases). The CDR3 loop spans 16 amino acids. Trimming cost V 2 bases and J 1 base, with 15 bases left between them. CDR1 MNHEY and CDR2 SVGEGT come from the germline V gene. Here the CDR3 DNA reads TGTGCCAGCAGTTACCCCGGGCTAGCGTTTTCCTACGAGCAGTACTTC. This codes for CASSYPGLAFSYEQYF.

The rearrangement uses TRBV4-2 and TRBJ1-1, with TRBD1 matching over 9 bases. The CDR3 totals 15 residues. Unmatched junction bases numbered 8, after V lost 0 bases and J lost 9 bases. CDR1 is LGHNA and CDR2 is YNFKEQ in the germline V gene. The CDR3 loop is CASSQEWDREQQAFF. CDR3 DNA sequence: TGTGCCAGCAGCCAAGAATGGGACAGGGAGCAACAAGCTTTCTTT.

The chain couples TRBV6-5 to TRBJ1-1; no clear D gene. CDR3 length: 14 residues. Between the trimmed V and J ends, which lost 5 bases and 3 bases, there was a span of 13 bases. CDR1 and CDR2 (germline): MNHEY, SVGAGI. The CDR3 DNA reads TGTGCCAGCAGTCGAGTCAAAGCTGACACTGAAGCTTTCTTT. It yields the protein CASSRVKADTEAFF.

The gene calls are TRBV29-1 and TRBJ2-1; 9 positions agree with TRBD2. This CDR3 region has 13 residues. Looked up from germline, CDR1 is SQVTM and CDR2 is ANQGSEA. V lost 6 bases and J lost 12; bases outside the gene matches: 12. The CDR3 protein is CSVGLRGGTRQFF. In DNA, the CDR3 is TGCAGCGTCGGATTGCGGGGGGGCACCCGGCAGTTCTTC.

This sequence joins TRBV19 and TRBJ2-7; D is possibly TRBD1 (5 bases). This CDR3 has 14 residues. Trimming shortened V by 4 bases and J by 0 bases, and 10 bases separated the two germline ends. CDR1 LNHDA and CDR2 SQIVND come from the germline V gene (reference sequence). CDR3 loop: CASSKQGLSYEQYF. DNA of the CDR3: TGTGCCAGTAGTAAGCAGGGCCTCTCCTACGAGCAGTACTTC.

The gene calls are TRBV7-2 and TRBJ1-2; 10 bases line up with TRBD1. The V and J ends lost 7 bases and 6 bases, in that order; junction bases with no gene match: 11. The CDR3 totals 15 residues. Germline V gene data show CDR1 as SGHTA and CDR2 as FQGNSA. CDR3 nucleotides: TGTGCCAGCACCCGACAGGGGGCGACGGTCGATGGCTACACCTTC. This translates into CASTRQGATVDGYTF.